Listed below are T cell receptor beta chains from one sample, sequenced in a study of Graves' ophthalmopathy and Graves' hyperthyroidism. From the multiplex PCR reads, TCRdb called clonotypes with MiXCR, one entry per CDR3 protein. The sample consists of fewer than 250,000 distinct CDR3 sequences, over 25% of them appearing once. Sequencing was done on a sample of peripheral blood. Receptor source: a man aged 45 to 65 with Graves' ophthalmopathy. The CDR3 runs from the conserved cysteine through the conserved F or W. A D gene is named only where the DNA matches it firmly. Clone size, where shown, is once, few, many, or a class for clones that have expanded.

clone_size j_call v_call d_call cdr3_nt cdr3_aa
many TRBJ2-7 TRBV11-2 TRBD1 TGTGCCAGCAGCTTTTTGGGACAGGGTTACGAGCAGTACTTC CASSFLGQGYEQYF
- TRBJ2-7 TRBV20-1 TRBD1 TGCAGTGTCAGAAGGACAGGGAAGTCCGAGCAGTACTTC CSVRRTGKSEQYF
many TRBJ1-1 TRBV30 - TGTGCCTGGAGTGCCCGCACTGAAGCTTTCTTT CAWSARTEAFF
- TRBJ2-5 TRBV20-1 - TGCAGTGCTAGAGATCTGGCAGACGTATTGGCCCAGTACTTC CSARDLADVLAQYF
- TRBJ2-4 TRBV7-8 TRBD2 TGTGCCAGCAGCCCTTTAGCGGGAGGGCCAGAAAACATTCAGTACTTC CASSPLAGGPENIQYF
many TRBJ2-7 TRBV29-1 - TGCAGCGTTGGAGACGGGCTCGAATGGGAGCAGTACTTC CSVGDGLEWEQYF
- TRBJ2-5 TRBV29-1 - TGCAGCGTTGTAGAGGGCGGGAAGACCCAGTACTTC CSVVEGGKTQYF
many TRBJ1-2 TRBV4-3 TRBD1 TGCGCCAGCAGCCGGGGACAGGGGGCCAACTATGGCTACACCTTC CASSRGQGANYGYTF
- TRBJ2-2 TRBV12-5 - TGTGCTAGTGGGCGGGGGCAACCCGGGGAGCTGTTTTTT CASGRGQPGELFF
- TRBJ2-7 TRBV29-1 TRBD1 TGCAGCGTTGAAAAAGGACAGGGCGGTAGGTCGCGGTACTTC CSVEKGQGGRSRYF
- TRBJ2-7 TRBV12-3/TRBV12-4 - TGTGCCAGCAGTCGCCGGGAAACCTACGAGCAGTACTTC CASSRRETYEQYF
many TRBJ2-7 TRBV6-1 TRBD2 TGTGCCAGCAGAACGAGGCAGCGGGGCTACGAGCAGTACTTC CASRTRQRGYEQYF
- TRBJ1-1 TRBV6-5 - TGTGCCAGCAGTTACTTTCCGGAGGCCACGGGCACTGAAGCTTTCTTT CASSYFPEATGTEAFF
- TRBJ1-3 TRBV12-3/TRBV12-4 - TGTGCCAGCAGTTTAGAAAGACATACTGGAAACACCATATATTTT CASSLERHTGNTIYF
- TRBJ2-7 TRBV2 TRBD2 TGTGCCAGCAGCGAAACTAGCGGGAGGACGTACGAGCAGTACTTC CASSETSGRTYEQYF
- TRBJ1-1 TRBV10-3 - TGTGCCATCAGTGACCTGAGGGGCAGGGCGCAGGACACTGAAGCTTTCTTT CAISDLRGRAQDTEAFF
- TRBJ1-5 TRBV27 - TGTGCCAGCAGTCAATATGGGGGGGATAGCAATCAGCCCCAGCATTTT CASSQYGGDSNQPQHF
many TRBJ2-7 TRBV29-1 - TGCAGCGTTGGTGGAGTAGCCTACGAGCAGTACTTC CSVGGVAYEQYF
many TRBJ2-5 TRBV6-5 - TGTGCCAGCAGTTACACATATCAAGACCAAGAGACCCAGTACTTC CASSYTYQDQETQYF
many TRBJ2-4 TRBV25-1 - TGTGCCAGCACCCAACAGGGCATTCAGTACTTC CASTQQGIQYF
many TRBJ2-7 TRBV10-3 TRBD2 TGTGCCATCAGTGGAGCGGGAGCTTACGAGCAGTACTTC CAISGAGAYEQYF
many TRBJ2-7 TRBV6-2/TRBV6-3 - TGTGCCAGCAGTTGGGGGTACCTCTCCTACGAGCAGTACTTC CASSWGYLSYEQYF
many TRBJ2-7 TRBV24-1 - TGTGCCACCAGTGGGGGAGGCCGCAACGAGCAGTACTTC CATSGGGRNEQYF
many TRBJ2-2 TRBV28 - TGTGCCAGCAGTTTCGGTGTGGGGAGGAACACCGGGGAGCTGTTTTTT CASSFGVGRNTGELFF